This is a list of T cell receptor beta chains from one sample in a study of technical replicates of blood from several donors. The protocol was immunoSEQ multiplex PCR, while the TCRdb copy is restricted to in-frame clones and leaves out a portion. The table shows under 75,000 clones, with around 92% occurring only once. The sequencing input was PBMCs. All receptors come from a human donor in good health. Some clones in this sample may be carry-over from other donors' samples. CDR3s include the opening cysteine and the closing phenylalanine or tryptophan. The D gene is left open where the match is weak. Clone sizes are given selectively: once, few, many, or a class where the clone is expanded.

v_call: TRBV30; j_call: TRBJ2-5; d_call: TRBD1; clone_size: -; cdr3_nt: TGTGCCTGGAGCCGGGGACAGACGCAAGAGACCCAGTACTTC; cdr3_aa: CAWSRGQTQETQYF
v_call: TRBV7-9; j_call: TRBJ1-6; d_call: -; clone_size: -; cdr3_nt: TGTGCCAGCAGCGTGGGGGCGGGGGGCCGGAATTCACCCCTCCACTTT; cdr3_aa: CASSVGAGGRNSPLHF
v_call: TRBV30; j_call: TRBJ2-1; d_call: TRBD2; clone_size: -; cdr3_nt: TGTGCCTGGGGAATAGCGGGAACCTGGGATGAGCAGTTCTTC; cdr3_aa: CAWGIAGTWDEQFF
v_call: TRBV7-2; j_call: TRBJ2-7; d_call: -; clone_size: -; cdr3_nt: TGTGCCAGCAGCTTATTCCGGGAGGAGCAGTACTTC; cdr3_aa: CASSLFREEQYF
v_call: TRBV7-2; j_call: TRBJ2-1; d_call: TRBD2; clone_size: -; cdr3_nt: TGTGCCAGCAGCCCTTGGACTAGGGAAAACAATGAGCAGTTCTTC; cdr3_aa: CASSPWTRENNEQFF
v_call: TRBV7-9; j_call: TRBJ2-7; d_call: TRBD1; clone_size: -; cdr3_nt: TGTGCCAGCAGTTCACAGACAGGGCAACTGATCTTC; cdr3_aa: CASSSQTGQLIF
v_call: TRBV6-6; j_call: TRBJ1-2; d_call: -; clone_size: -; cdr3_nt: TGTGCCAGCACCCGAGCTAACTATGGCTACACCTTC; cdr3_aa: CASTRANYGYTF
v_call: TRBV29-1; j_call: TRBJ1-1; d_call: -; clone_size: -; cdr3_nt: TGCAGCGTTCCGGACACTGAAGCTTTCTTT; cdr3_aa: CSVPDTEAFF
v_call: TRBV7-8; j_call: TRBJ2-7; d_call: -; clone_size: -; cdr3_nt: TGTGCCAGCAGCTTTCCCCCGGGAGTCTACGAGCAGTACTTC; cdr3_aa: CASSFPPGVYEQYF
v_call: TRBV19; j_call: TRBJ1-1; d_call: TRBD1; clone_size: -; cdr3_nt: TGTGCCAGTAGTATGGACAGGGGAGGGGTTGCTTTCTTT; cdr3_aa: CASSMDRGGVAFF
v_call: TRBV30; j_call: TRBJ1-1; d_call: TRBD1; clone_size: few; cdr3_nt: TGTGCCTGGAGGCATAAAGACAGGGGGAACACTGAAGCTTTCTTT; cdr3_aa: CAWRHKDRGNTEAFF
v_call: TRBV5-6; j_call: TRBJ1-4; d_call: -; clone_size: -; cdr3_nt: TGTGCCAGCAGCTTGGAACGGGATGAAAAACTGTTTTTT; cdr3_aa: CASSLERDEKLFF
v_call: TRBV5-5; j_call: TRBJ2-5; d_call: -; clone_size: -; cdr3_nt: TGTGCCAGCAGCCCCACAGGGAAAGAGACCCAGTACTTC; cdr3_aa: CASSPTGKETQYF
v_call: TRBV5-1; j_call: TRBJ1-4; d_call: TRBD1; clone_size: -; cdr3_nt: TGCGCCAGCAGTTCCCGACAGGGAAATGAAAAACTGTTTTTT; cdr3_aa: CASSSRQGNEKLFF
v_call: TRBV10-3; j_call: TRBJ1-4; d_call: TRBD1; clone_size: -; cdr3_nt: TGTGCCATCAGTTCCGGGACAGGGATGGGTGAAAAACTGTTTTTT; cdr3_aa: CAISSGTGMGEKLFF
v_call: TRBV6-5; j_call: TRBJ2-3; d_call: TRBD1; clone_size: -; cdr3_nt: TGTGCCAGCAGTTCCTGGACAGGGACAGATACGCAGTATTTT; cdr3_aa: CASSSWTGTDTQYF
v_call: TRBV19; j_call: TRBJ1-1; d_call: TRBD1; clone_size: -; cdr3_nt: TGTGCCAGTAGTATACAGGGGGTGCTTTCGGCTTTCTTT; cdr3_aa: CASSIQGVLSAFF
v_call: TRBV5-1; j_call: TRBJ2-1; d_call: -; clone_size: -; cdr3_nt: TGCGCCAGCAGCTTGGCGGGTAGCTCCTACAATGAGCAGTTCTTC; cdr3_aa: CASSLAGSSYNEQFF
v_call: TRBV5-1; j_call: TRBJ2-1; d_call: TRBD2; clone_size: -; cdr3_nt: TGCGCCAGCAGCTTGCTAGCGGGATCAATGAATGAGCAGTTCTTC; cdr3_aa: CASSLLAGSMNEQFF
v_call: TRBV4-1; j_call: TRBJ2-5; d_call: TRBD1; clone_size: -; cdr3_nt: TGCGCCAGCAGCCAAGGGGGGACAGGGGTCGTTGAGACCCAGTACTTC; cdr3_aa: CASSQGGTGVVETQYF
v_call: TRBV25-1; j_call: TRBJ2-1; d_call: -; clone_size: -; cdr3_nt: TGTGCCAGCCAGACAGGAGACTTCTACAATGAGCAGTTCTTC; cdr3_aa: CASQTGDFYNEQFF
v_call: TRBV2; j_call: TRBJ2-7; d_call: -; clone_size: -; cdr3_nt: TGTGCCAGCAGTGGAGGGCTCGGGAACGAGCAGTACTTC; cdr3_aa: CASSGGLGNEQYF
v_call: TRBV4-1; j_call: TRBJ1-1; d_call: TRBD1; clone_size: -; cdr3_nt: TGCGCCAGCAGCCAAGGGGTGGCCAGGGGGCCCGCTGAAGCTTTCTTT; cdr3_aa: CASSQGVARGPAEAFF
v_call: TRBV7-2; j_call: TRBJ1-2; d_call: -; clone_size: -; cdr3_nt: TGTGCCAGCAGCTTAGGGGGCAGGAACTATGGCTACACCTTC; cdr3_aa: CASSLGGRNYGYTF
v_call: TRBV5-1; j_call: TRBJ2-5; d_call: TRBD2; clone_size: once; cdr3_nt: TGCGCCAGCAGCTTGTTAGCGGGGGGGCAAGAGACCCAGTACTTC; cdr3_aa: CASSLLAGGQETQYF
v_call: TRBV4-1; j_call: TRBJ1-1; d_call: TRBD1; clone_size: -; cdr3_nt: TGCGCCAGCAGCCACCGTGCGGGGACAGGGAACACTGAAGCTTTCTTT; cdr3_aa: CASSHRAGTGNTEAFF
v_call: TRBV7-2; j_call: TRBJ2-1; d_call: TRBD2; clone_size: -; cdr3_nt: TGTGCCAGCCTAAAGGGCGGGGGGGCCTACAATGAGCAGTTCTTC; cdr3_aa: CASLKGGGAYNEQFF
v_call: TRBV30; j_call: TRBJ1-1; d_call: -; clone_size: -; cdr3_nt: TGTGCCTGGAGTGAGCCGTCGGGGGGGACTGAAGCTTTCTTT; cdr3_aa: CAWSEPSGGTEAFF
v_call: TRBV5-1; j_call: TRBJ2-7; d_call: -; clone_size: -; cdr3_nt: TGCGCCAGCAGCTTATCCCGGCGGGAAGGCCGCTACGAGCAGTACTTC; cdr3_aa: CASSLSRREGRYEQYF
v_call: TRBV5-1; j_call: TRBJ2-3; d_call: -; clone_size: -; cdr3_nt: TGCGCCAGCAGCTCGTCAGGGACTTTCTTCACAGATACGCAGTATTTT; cdr3_aa: CASSSSGTFFTDTQYF
v_call: TRBV27; j_call: TRBJ2-2; d_call: -; clone_size: -; cdr3_nt: TGTGCCAGCAGTTCTCTAAGCTACACCGGGGAGCTGTTTTTT; cdr3_aa: CASSSLSYTGELFF
v_call: TRBV6-5; j_call: TRBJ2-7; d_call: TRBD1; clone_size: -; cdr3_nt: TGTGCCAGCAGGAGCGACAGGGATACTAGAGAGCAGTACTTC; cdr3_aa: CASRSDRDTREQYF
v_call: TRBV5-1; j_call: TRBJ2-1; d_call: -; clone_size: once; cdr3_nt: TGCGCCAGCAGCTTGGAGGGGACTGGAAGATGGTTCTTC; cdr3_aa: CASSLEGTGRWFF
v_call: TRBV7-8; j_call: TRBJ2-5; d_call: TRBD2; clone_size: -; cdr3_nt: TGTGCCAGCAGCTTAGCTAACGGACTAGCGGGAGGGGCATGGGAGACCCAGTACTTC; cdr3_aa: CASSLANGLAGGAWETQYF
v_call: TRBV11-2; j_call: TRBJ2-7; d_call: TRBD2; clone_size: -; cdr3_nt: TGTGCCAGCAGCTTAGTGCGGGAGGGCACCGAGCAGTACTTC; cdr3_aa: CASSLVREGTEQYF
v_call: TRBV10-3; j_call: TRBJ2-7; d_call: -; clone_size: -; cdr3_nt: TGTGCCATCAGTGATCTGGCAGGGTGGGACGAGCAGTACTTC; cdr3_aa: CAISDLAGWDEQYF
v_call: TRBV30; j_call: TRBJ1-2; d_call: -; clone_size: -; cdr3_nt: TGTGCCTGGGGACGGGGGGGGTATGGCTACACCTTC; cdr3_aa: CAWGRGGYGYTF
v_call: TRBV7-7; j_call: TRBJ2-3; d_call: -; clone_size: -; cdr3_nt: TGTGCCAGCAGCTTAGGGGCCCTCGATACGCAGTATTTT; cdr3_aa: CASSLGALDTQYF
v_call: TRBV6-1; j_call: TRBJ1-2; d_call: -; clone_size: -; cdr3_nt: TGTGCCAGCAGTGAGGGGGGCTATGGCTACACCTTC; cdr3_aa: CASSEGGYGYTF
v_call: TRBV7-3; j_call: TRBJ2-5; d_call: TRBD2; clone_size: -; cdr3_nt: TGTGCCAGCAGCTTAGGACTAGCGGGAGGGCCGGGAGAGACCCAGTACTTC; cdr3_aa: CASSLGLAGGPGETQYF
v_call: TRBV6-4; j_call: TRBJ2-2; d_call: TRBD2; clone_size: -; cdr3_nt: TGTGCCAGCAGTATCGACGGGGGGTCCGGGGAGCTGTTTTTT; cdr3_aa: CASSIDGGSGELFF
v_call: TRBV19; j_call: TRBJ1-5; d_call: TRBD1; clone_size: -; cdr3_nt: TGTGCCAGTTCCTCCATGGGACAGGTGGATCAGCCCCAGCATTTT; cdr3_aa: CASSSMGQVDQPQHF
v_call: TRBV4-3; j_call: TRBJ2-3; d_call: -; clone_size: -; cdr3_nt: TGCGCCAGCAGCCTTCAGCGCTCTAGCACAGATACGCAGTATTTT; cdr3_aa: CASSLQRSSTDTQYF